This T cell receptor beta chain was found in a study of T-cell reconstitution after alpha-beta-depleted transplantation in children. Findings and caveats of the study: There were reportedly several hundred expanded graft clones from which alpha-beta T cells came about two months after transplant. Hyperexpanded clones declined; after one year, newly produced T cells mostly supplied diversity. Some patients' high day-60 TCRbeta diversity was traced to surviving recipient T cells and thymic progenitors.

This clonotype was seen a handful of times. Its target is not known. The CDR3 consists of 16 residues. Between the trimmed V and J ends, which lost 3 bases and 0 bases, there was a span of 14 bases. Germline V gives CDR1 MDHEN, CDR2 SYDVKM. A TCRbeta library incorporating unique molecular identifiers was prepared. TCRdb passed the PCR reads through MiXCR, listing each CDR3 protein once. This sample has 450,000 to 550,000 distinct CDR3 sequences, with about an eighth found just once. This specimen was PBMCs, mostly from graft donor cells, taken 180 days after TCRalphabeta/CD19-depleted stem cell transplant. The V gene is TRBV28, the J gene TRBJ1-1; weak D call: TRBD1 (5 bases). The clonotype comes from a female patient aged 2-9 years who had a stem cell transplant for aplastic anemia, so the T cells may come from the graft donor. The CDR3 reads CASSFPQDLLNTEAFF. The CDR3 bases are TGTGCCAGCAGTTTTCCACAGGACCTCCTGAACACTGAAGCTTTCTTT.